This record looks at one T cell receptor beta chain sequence and its context. Antigen unknown. The junction and the germline gene differ at one end; a read error may be behind it. These data come from a study of OX40 agonist ivuxolimab in advanced cancers. Study context: The dose-escalation cohort had hepatocellular carcinoma, melanoma, renal cell or head and neck cancer.

This CDR3 has 17 residues. Germline V gives CDR1 ENHRY, CDR2 SYGVKD. Clones were sequenced by immunoSEQ multiplex PCR, and TCRdb holds only the in-frame ones, with some missing. The sample includes about 65,000 clones, 87% of them seen just once. Study conclusions and caveats: At 0.1 to 3.0 mg/kg and by week 6, clonal expansion occurred in CD4+ and CD8+ blood T cells. Part of the nonresponder group also had normalized T-cell clonal expansion that was low. Researchers report that CD8+ T cells had, on average, more expanded clones than CD4+.

The clonotype comes from an adult with an advanced solid tumor such as melanoma, head and neck, liver or kidney cancer. The chain has TRBV10-3 and TRBJ2-5; 14 bases match TRBD2. Sequences were derived from CD4+ or CD8+ T cells sorted from blood, sampled in a trial of the OX40 agonist ivuxolimab. CDR3 region: CAISEPGTSGGQGTQYF. The DNA for the CDR3 is TGTGCCATCAGTGAGCCCGGGACTAGCGGGGGCCAAGGGACCCAGTACTTC.